A selection of T cell receptor beta chains follows, all from one sample in a study of cytomegalovirus exposure and HLA in healthy donors. Method: immunoSEQ multiplex PCR; TCRdb's copy keeps in-frame clones and lacks some. There are under 150,000 clones in the sample; 70% to 90% occur only once, and approximately 8.7% lies in the top ten. The sample taken for sequencing was PBMCs. The source is a man aged 18 to 35 in good health and CMV-seropositive. The CDR3 runs from the conserved cysteine through the conserved F or W. The D gene is left open where the match is weak. Expanded clones get a size class; other rows say once, few or many, or leave the size out.

CDR3 | DNA | size | J | V | D
CASSQGTLGYTF | TGTGCCAGCAGTCAGGGGACCTTAGGCTACACCTTC | NA | TRBJ1-2 | TRBV5-4 | NA
CASTPSGQGYEQYF | TGCGCCAGCACCCCCTCCGGACAGGGCTACGAGCAGTACTTC | once | TRBJ2-7 | TRBV4-1 | TRBD1
CASRVAGNNEQFF | TGTGCCAGCAGAGTAGCGGGAAACAATGAGCAGTTCTTC | few | TRBJ2-1 | TRBV19 | TRBD2
CASSQDPGRRTDTQYF | TGCGCCAGCAGCCAAGACCCGGGGAGGAGGACAGATACGCAGTATTTT | NA | TRBJ2-3 | TRBV4-1 | NA
CASRQEVEKLFF | TGTGCCAGCAGACAGGAAGTTGAAAAACTGTTTTTT | once | TRBJ1-4 | TRBV2 | NA
CSVEDSYEQYF | TGCAGCGTTGAAGACAGCTACGAGCAGTACTTC | once | TRBJ2-7 | TRBV29-1 | NA
CASSVTGGRSGNTIYF | TGTGCCAGCAGCGTAACAGGGGGCCGCTCTGGAAACACCATATATTTT | NA | TRBJ1-3 | TRBV9 | TRBD1
CASRTGTTLYEQYF | TGTGCCAGCAGGACCGGGACTACCCTTTACGAGCAGTACTTC | NA | TRBJ2-7 | TRBV6-6 | TRBD2
CASSSGTGVYNEQFF | TGCGCCAGCAGCTCCGGGACAGGGGTTTACAATGAGCAGTTCTTC | NA | TRBJ2-1 | TRBV5-1 | TRBD1
CSASRGRDGYTF | TGCAGCGCCTCAAGGGGGCGTGATGGCTACACCTTC | NA | TRBJ1-2 | TRBV29-1 | TRBD1